The TCR beta chain described here comes from a study of shared clonotypes between healthy human individuals. The CDR3 is 13 residues long. Germline V lookup: CDR1 MNHEY, CDR2 SVGAGI. The ends were cut back, 5 bases at V and 7 bases at J, with 14 bases in the middle. In CD8 memory, CD45RO+ cells were put together with CCR7-negative CD45RA+ TemRA cells. Sequencing used immunoSEQ multiplex PCR; TCRdb keeps in-frame clones, though not all of them. This table holds about 690,000 clones, 90% found once. Concerning this clone: It differs at one base from a far larger clone, so likely a read error. Other DNA sequences from this sample encode an identical CDR3 as well.

J is TRBJ1-2 and V is TRBV6-5; D perhaps matches TRBD1 (6 bases). Source material: memory CD8+ T cells from PBMCs. Subset meaning: CD45RO+ cells pooled with CCR7-negative TemRA cells. This TCR was sampled from a man younger than 30 in good health. Some clones in this sample may be carry-over from other donors' samples. The DNA for the CDR3 is TGTGCCAGCAGTGAAACAGGGCTAGGTGGCTACACCTTC. This translates into CASSETGLGGYTF.